These 5 T cell receptor beta chains were sequenced from one sample in a study of T cell responses to AZD1222 COVID-19 vaccine. Generated by immunoSEQ multiplex PCR, the TCRdb table keeps only in-frame clones and is missing some. The data contain approximately 80,000 clones, approximately 90% of them singletons. Sample: peripheral blood, taken 28 days after the second AZD1222 dose. The receptors here all came from an adult who received the AZD1222 COVID-19 vaccine.

This chain uses TRBV14 with TRBJ2-1; D not resolved. Germline CDR1 SGHDN, CDR2 FVKESK. Trimming took 0 bases from V and 7 from J, leaving 7 bases between them. The CDR3 totals 13 residues. CDR3 DNA sequence: TGTGCCAGCAGCCAAGATCGGCGGAATGAGCAGTTCTTC. Translating gives CASSQDRRNEQFF.

The V and J genes are TRBV4-2 and TRBJ1-2, with D hard to call. V lost 0 bases and J 8 bases, leaving 10 bases between the germline ends. Germline-derived CDR1 and CDR2 are LGHNA and YNFKEQ. The CDR3 runs to 13 residues. The DNA of the CDR3 is TGTGCCAGCAGCCAAGAGGTAGCTTTGGGCTACACCTTC. It translates to CASSQEVALGYTF.

The chain employs TRBV18 and TRBJ2-2; D is uncertain. The length of the CDR3 is 13 residues. Germline V CDR1 and CDR2: KGHSH, LQKENI. V lost 4 bases and J 0 bases, leaving 3 bases between the germline ends. CDR3 residues: CASSQTNTGELFF. The CDR3 nucleotides are TGTGCCAGCTCACAAACGAACACCGGGGAGCTGTTTTTT.

The rearrangement joins TRBV6-1 to TRBJ1-6; 8 bases are shared with TRBD1. Germline loops: CDR1 MNHNS, CDR2 SASEGT. J gave up 9 bases and V 2 bases, and 9 bases lay outside the gene matches. The CDR3 contains 16 residues. The CDR3, as DNA: TGTGCCAGCAGTGAACTTCAGGGGGCCGGCCCTTCACCCCTCCACTTT. The encoded protein is CASSELQGAGPSPLHF.

This clone has a handful of counts. This sequence joins TRBV12-3 or TRBV12-4 and TRBJ1-2; TRBD1 might be the D (6 bases). This CDR3 is 13 amino acids long. Trimming took 5 bases from V and 6 from J, leaving 13 bases between them. The CDR3 nucleotides read TGTGCCAGCAGTCCTACAGGGATCCATGGCTACACCTTC. Protein sequence: CASSPTGIHGYTF.